The rows below give T cell receptor beta chains drawn from one sample of a study of CD8+ T cells in alopecia areata. Clones were read by immunoSEQ multiplex PCR, and TCRdb kept only the in-frame ones, dropping some. The table shows under 200,000 clones, with approximately 57% occurring only once. The sequenced sample was CD4+ T cells sorted from blood, obtained at week 24, from a patient treated with tofacitinib. All receptors derive from a human donor with alopecia areata. Both conserved end residues are part of each CDR3. Each record gives: clone size, V gene, CDR3 protein. Expanded clones are given a class, and other clones once, few, many or no size at all.

NA,TRBV6-5,CASSYLRPSGSETQYF
NA,TRBV7-8,CASSLALNPGLSSYNEQFF
NA,TRBV6-5,CASSRGGGLAEQFF
NA,TRBV7-6,CASSADRGSYEQYF
NA,TRBV10-3,CAIRARQGGTSGANVLTF
NA,TRBV18,CASSTNQGASSYEQYF
NA,TRBV7-9,CASSSTGGPAYEQYF
NA,TRBV25-1,CASMYRDRVNEQYF
NA,TRBV7-2,CASSTGGVGYGYTF
once,TRBV30,CAWSVKGAWQPQHF
NA,TRBV27,CASSPWRGAAVEQYF
once,TRBV11-3,CASSSTGGYEQYF
few,TRBV29-1,CSVEGTDNTDTQYF
NA,TRBV29-1,CSVEVPGATYEQYF
NA,TRBV27,CASWVGGAGGSYEQYF
NA,TRBV30,CAWSGRLRSYEQYF
NA,TRBV30,CAWTAGMNTEAFF
NA,TRBV27,CASSPRRQTEAFF
NA,TRBV29-1,CSVTSGFTDTQYF
NA,TRBV2,CASSVLMDTEAFF
NA,TRBV19,CASKRDGQHNYGYTF
NA,TRBV19,CASSSGFRAANTEAFF